Below are 31 T cell receptor beta chains sequenced from a single sample in a study of cytomegalovirus exposure and HLA in healthy donors. 13 Jbeta primers and 60 Vbeta primers were used for the PCR. Assay used: immunoSEQ multiplex PCR; TCRdb lists only in-frame clones, some missing. The sample includes about 99,000 clones, roughly 83% of them seen just once. What was sequenced was PBMCs. The receptors come from a male donor in good health and CMV-seropositive.

This clone was found a few times. The chain combines TRBV2 with TRBJ2-1; TRBD2 agrees at 7 bases. CDR1 is SNHLY and CDR2 is FYNNEI in the germline V gene. V was clipped by 4 bases and J by 10 bases; unmatched bases: 4. The CDR3 has 12 residues. CDR3 region: CASSGGGGEQFF. The CDR3 nucleotides read TGTGCCAGCAGTGGGGGGGGTGGAGAGCAGTTCTTC.

The rearrangement links TRBV5-1 to TRBJ2-3, with TRBD2 matching over 7 bases. Trimming removed 5 bases from V and 1 base from J; junction bases left unmatched: 7. The CDR3 has 15 residues. Per germline, CDR1 SGHRS and CDR2 YFSETQ. CDR3 sequence (DNA): TGCGCCAGCAGATTTCTGGCGGGGGGCACAGATACGCAGTATTTT. Protein product: CASRFLAGGTDTQYF.

The chain carries TRBV5-1 and TRBJ1-5; no firm D call. CDR3 length: 14 residues. V lost 1 base to trimming and J lost 7 bases, with 12 bases between them. The germline V gene encodes CDR1 SGHRS and CDR2 YFSETQ. This chain's CDR3 is CASSLTGVGQPQHF. CDR3 DNA sequence: TGCGCCAGCAGCTTGACCGGGGTTGGACAGCCCCAGCATTTT.

The chain links TRBV9 to TRBJ1-6; TRBD1 is a possible D gene (5 bases). CDR1 is SGDLS and CDR2 is YYNGEE in the germline V gene. The CDR3 totals 15 residues. Trimming removed 5 bases from V and 7 bases from J, with 16 bases in between. Written as DNA, the CDR3 is TGTGCCAGCAGTGCGGAGGGGCTCGGGAATTCACCCCTCCACTTT. Translating gives CASSAEGLGNSPLHF.

The CDR3: CAWSVSLWGRGRLGTGELFF. CDR3 coding DNA: TGTGCCTGGAGTGTCTCCCTCTGGGGCAGGGGTCGGCTTGGCACCGGGGAGCTGTTTTTT. V and J are TRBV30 and TRBJ2-2, with D possibly matching TRBD1 (6 bases). This CDR3 has 20 amino acids. Trimming removed 0 bases at V and 4 bases at J, with 27 bases between. Germline assignment: CDR1 GTSNPN and CDR2 SVGIG (reference sequence).

This clone turned up a few times. The rearrangement uses TRBV6-5 and TRBJ1-5; D uncertain. The CDR3 covers 14 residues. Deletions cut 5 bases from V and 4 bases from J, with 12 bases between. Germline assignment: CDR1 MNHEY and CDR2 SVGAGI. CDR3 region: CASSPTHGNQPQHF. CDR3 sequence (DNA): TGTGCCAGCAGTCCCACCCACGGGAATCAGCCCCAGCATTTT.

This chain joins TRBV5-4 and TRBJ2-5; D possibly corresponds to TRBD1 (6 bases). The CDR3 length is 15 residues. V was clipped by 0 bases and J by 3 bases, with 12 bases between them. Germline loops: CDR1 SGHNT, CDR2 YYREEE (reference sequence). CDR3 DNA: TGTGCCAGCAGCTTGGTAACCAGGGGCGAAGAGACCCAGTACTTC. Translated: CASSLVTRGEETQYF.

The V and J genes are TRBV10-3 and TRBJ2-7, with 10 bases fitting TRBD1. Looked up from germline, CDR1 is ENHRY and CDR2 is SYGVKD. The CDR3 runs to 15 residues. The V and J ends lost 7 bases and 0 bases, in that order; junction bases with no gene match: 6. The CDR3 here is CAITSTGGLSYEQYF. In DNA, the CDR3 is TGTGCCATCACCTCGACAGGGGGCCTCTCCTACGAGCAGTACTTC.

In DNA form, the CDR3 reads TGCGCCGGATCAGGGGCGCGGTCCGAAAAACTGTTTTTT. This translates into CAGSGARSEKLFF. The gene calls are TRBV4-1 and TRBJ1-4, with D perhaps TRBD1 (6 bases). CDR1 and CDR2 (germline): MGHRA, YSYEKL. The CDR3 runs 13 residues. V lost 11 bases, J lost 8 bases, and 18 bases lay in between.

This clone appeared a few times. The rearrangement links TRBV5-1 to TRBJ1-1; 12 nucleotides line up with TRBD1. Trimming took 4 bases from V and 11 from J; bases not matched to a gene: 12. The CDR3 has 15 amino acids. Germline CDR1 is SGHRS and CDR2 is YFSETQ. CDR3 in amino acids: CASSRESGQGAGAFF. The CDR3 DNA reads as TGCGCCAGCAGCCGCGAGTCGGGACAGGGGGCAGGGGCTTTCTTT.

The chain combines TRBV29-1 with TRBJ1-1, with 7 bases identical to TRBD1. Germline V lookup: CDR1 SQVTM, CDR2 ANQGSEA. The CDR3 consists of 13 residues. V lost 7 bases to trimming and J lost 1 base; unmatched junction nucleotides: 6. This CDR3 reads CSASTGQNTEAFF. CDR3 in DNA: TGCAGCGCTTCGACAGGGCAGAACACTGAAGCTTTCTTT.

About this clone itself: This CDR3 is also generated by other DNA sequences in the sample. This chain links TRBV27 with TRBJ1-1; D is ambiguous. The CDR3 sequence is 14 residues long. The V gene's germline CDR1 is MNHEY and CDR2 SMNVEV (reference sequence). V was trimmed by 0 bases and J by 1 base, leaving 6 bases between them. The CDR3 region is CASSLSRGNTEAFF. The CDR3 DNA reads TGTGCCAGCAGTTTATCGCGCGGGAACACTGAAGCTTTCTTT.

Comments on this clone: Germline is not matched at one junction end, which may reflect a read error. J is TRBJ1-5 and V is TRBV15; maybe TRBD1 (6 bases). This CDR3 is 16 amino acids long. The germline gives CDR1 LNHNV, CDR2 YYDKDF (reference sequence). The CDR3 is CATSIPGEFGNQPQNF. The CDR3 DNA sequence: TGTGCCACCAGCATTCCAGGGGAATTTGGCAATCAGCCCCAGAATTTT.

The gene calls are TRBV11-1 and TRBJ2-7; no definite D call. The CDR3 has 13 amino acids. Germline V gene data show CDR1 as SGHAT and CDR2 as FQDESV (reference sequence). The V gene lost 0 bases and the J gene lost 3 bases, with 6 bases spanning the gap. The DNA for the CDR3 is TGTGCCAGCAGCTTAGCGCACGGCTACGAGCAGTACTTC. This sequence encodes CASSLAHGYEQYF.

The chain links TRBV29-1 to TRBJ2-5, with TRBD2 identical over 7 bases. The V gene end was trimmed by 1 base and the J gene end by 3 bases; junction bases not matched to a gene: 5. CDR3 length: 14 amino acids. Germline V gene data show CDR1 as SQVTM and CDR2 as ANQGSEA. This chain's CDR3 is CSVEGRAGKETQYF. In DNA, the CDR3 is TGCAGCGTTGAAGGCAGAGCGGGGAAAGAGACCCAGTACTTC. The variable domain in full, with the rest retrieved from reference TRBV29-1 and TRBJ2-5, is SAVISQKPSRDICQRGTSLTIQCQVDSQVTMMFWYRQQPGQSLTLIATANQGSEATYESGFVIDKFPISRPNLTFSTLTVSNMSPEDSSIYLCSVEGRAGKETQYFGPGTRLLVL.

The chain uses TRBV7-9 and TRBJ2-5; 13 nucleotides line up with TRBD2. This CDR3 contains 18 residues. Trimming at V came to 5 bases and at J to 0 bases, leaving 9 bases not matched to a gene. CDR1 and CDR2 from the germline V gene are SEHNR and FQNEAQ (reference sequence). The CDR3 bases are TGTGCCAGCAGCATAGGGACTAGCGGGGCCCCATACCAAGAGACCCAGTACTTC. This gives the protein CASSIGTSGAPYQETQYF.

The chain combines TRBV6-1 with TRBJ1-5; D uncertain. Germline values: CDR1 MNHNS, CDR2 SASEGT. Trimming pared 11 bases from V and 0 bases from J, leaving 11 bases between. The CDR3 extends over 13 amino acids. The CDR3: CAHRGYSNQPQHF. The CDR3 nucleotides read TGTGCCCATCGGGGTTATAGCAATCAGCCCCAGCATTTT.

The chain recombines TRBV15 with TRBJ2-7; possibly TRBD1 for D (5 bases). Looked up from germline, CDR1 is LNHNV and CDR2 is YYDKDF (reference sequence). V gave up 6 bases and J gave up 0 bases, with 18 bases separating them. The CDR3 contains 16 residues. The CDR3 spells CATRGDRPPSSYEQYF. As DNA, the CDR3 is TGTGCCACCAGAGGTGACAGACCACCGAGCTCCTACGAGCAGTACTTC.

This clone was counted a single time. This sequence joins TRBV10-1 and TRBJ1-2, with D possibly being TRBD1 (5 bases). CDR3 size: 14 residues. CDR1 is WNHNN and CDR2 is SYGVQD in the germline V gene (reference sequence). The germline V and J ends were trimmed by 4 bases and 4 bases, with 13 bases remaining between them. The CDR3 DNA is TGCGCCAGCAGTGGTACGGGGGACTTCTATGGCTACACCTTC. Translation: CASSGTGDFYGYTF.

The V and J genes are TRBV7-9 and TRBJ2-5, with 11 positions matching TRBD2. Germline V lookup: CDR1 SEHNR, CDR2 FQNEAQ (reference sequence). After removal of 4 bases from V and 5 bases from J, the junction contained 6 bases not matched to a gene. The length of the CDR3 is 15 residues. The DNA for the CDR3 is TGTGCCAGCAGCTGGATAGCGGGGGGGCCTGAGACCCAGTACTTC. Its protein is CASSWIAGGPETQYF.

The chain uses TRBV10-1 and TRBJ2-3, with D possibly matching TRBD1 (5 bases). Germline-derived CDR1 and CDR2 are WNHNN and SYGVQD (reference sequence). The CDR3 sequence is 14 residues long. V lost 6 bases and J lost 5, with 15 bases in between. CDR3 sequence: CASSDGITGDTQYF. The CDR3 DNA follows: TGCGCCAGCAGCGACGGAATAACAGGAGATACGCAGTATTTT.

The chain recombines TRBV30 with TRBJ1-1; the D is unclear. The CDR3 runs to 12 residues. Germline V lookup: CDR1 GTSNPN, CDR2 SVGIG (reference sequence). The V end lost 0 bases, the J end lost 7 bases, and 9 bases lay between the germline ends. This CDR3 is CAWSVLGGEAFF. The CDR3 nucleotides are TGTGCCTGGAGTGTGTTAGGCGGTGAAGCTTTCTTT.

The V call is TRBV2, the J call TRBJ1-2; D perhaps matches TRBD1 (6 bases). The CDR3 is 15 amino acids. CDR1 is SNHLY and CDR2 is FYNNEI in the germline V gene. Deletions cut 4 bases from V and 3 bases from J, with 15 bases between. The CDR3 loop is CASSGTGEGDYGYTF. CDR3 in DNA: TGTGCCAGCAGTGGGACGGGGGAGGGGGACTATGGCTACACCTTC.

J is TRBJ1-3 and V is TRBV30; TRBD1 matches 7 bases. The germline V gene encodes CDR1 GTSNPN and CDR2 SVGIG (reference sequence). The CDR3 is made up of 15 amino acids. After removal of 3 bases from V and 0 bases from J, the junction contained 5 bases not matched to a gene. The CDR3 region is CAWRAQGSSGNTIYF. The CDR3 bases are TGTGCCTGGAGGGCACAGGGGTCCTCTGGAAACACCATATATTTT.

The J gene is TRBJ1-4, the V gene TRBV18; D not certain. The CDR3 extends over 13 amino acids. Germline values: CDR1 KGHSH, CDR2 LQKENI. Deletions cut 2 bases from V and 5 bases from J, with 6 bases between. This CDR3 is CASSPSRNEKLFF. As DNA, the CDR3 is TGTGCCAGCTCACCATCCAGGAATGAAAAACTGTTTTTT.

This chain links TRBV6-5 with TRBJ1-4, with 10 bases fitting TRBD1. Losses at the gene ends were 6 bases for V and 6 bases for J; bases not matched to a gene: 7. Germline CDR1 MNHEY, CDR2 SVGAGI. The CDR3 consists of 15 residues. The CDR3 reads CASSSPGTGDEKLFF. For the CDR3, the DNA is TGTGCCAGCAGCTCACCCGGGACAGGGGATGAAAAACTGTTTTTT.

V gene TRBV7-9 combines with J gene TRBJ1-6; a weak D match, TRBD1 (6 bases). The CDR3 consists of 13 residues. The germline gives CDR1 SEHNR, CDR2 FQNEAQ (reference sequence). The germline V and J ends were trimmed by 5 bases and 8 bases, with 10 bases remaining between them. CDR3 nucleotides: TGTGCCAGCAGCCTGGACAGCGATTCACCCCTCCACTTT. The encoded protein is CASSLDSDSPLHF.

The chain recombines TRBV4-2 with TRBJ1-1; D ambiguous. Between the trimmed V and J ends, which lost 1 base and 0 bases, there was a span of 6 bases. This CDR3 contains 14 residues. Germline CDR1 LGHNA, CDR2 YNFKEQ. The CDR3 DNA sequence: TGTGCCAGCAGCCAAGTACTTATGAACACTGAAGCTTTCTTT. Protein: CASSQVLMNTEAFF.

This clone appeared once. This sequence joins TRBV5-1 and TRBJ2-7, with a tentative D call TRBD1 (6 bases). The CDR3 sequence is 14 residues long. Trimming took off 0 bases at V and 0 bases at J, with 7 bases between the two ends. Germline CDR1 and CDR2: SGHRS and YFSETQ. The CDR3 nucleotides are TGCGCCAGCAGCTTGGACAGGGCCTCCTACGAGCAGTACTTC. Protein product: CASSLDRASYEQYF.

The chain combines TRBV5-1 with TRBJ1-3; D remains ambiguous. The V end lost 0 bases, the J end lost 2 bases, and 9 bases lay between the germline ends. CDR3 length: 15 amino acids. CDR1 is SGHRS and CDR2 is YFSETQ in the germline V gene. The CDR3 sequence is CASSLDLTPGNTIYF. CDR3 coding DNA: TGCGCCAGCAGCTTGGATTTGACACCTGGAAACACCATATATTTT. Supplemented by reference TRBV5-1 and TRBJ1-3, the full variable domain reads KAGVTQTPRYLIKTRGQQVTLSCSPISGHRSVSWYQQTPGQGLQFLFEYFSETQRNKGNFPGRFSGRQFSNSRSEMNVSTLELGDSALYLCASSLDLTPGNTIYFGEGSWLTVV.

CDR3 region: CAGRGGLNTEAFF. In DNA form, the CDR3 reads TGTGCCGGGCGGGGAGGATTGAACACTGAAGCTTTCTTT. The V call is TRBV7-9, the J call TRBJ1-1; D remains ambiguous. The CDR3 is made up of 13 amino acids. CDR1 is SEHNR and CDR2 is FQNEAQ in the germline V gene (reference sequence). V was clipped by 11 bases and J by 0 bases, with 13 bases between them.